A single sample gave rise to the 4 T cell receptor beta chains below, sequenced in a study of type 1 regulatory T cells. These receptors are not linked to any known antigen. Each CDR3 protein is one row after TCRdb ran MiXCR on the reads. The repertoire has about 62,000 distinct CDR3 sequences, 62% of them found once; the top ten carry less than 2%. The sequenced sample was cultured non-Tr1 T cells, either the whole culture or a sorted T cell fraction (not recorded which). These receptors all stem from a human donor in good health.

The chain is built from TRBV12-3 or TRBV12-4 and TRBJ2-3, with 9 bases lining up with TRBD2. The trim removed 7 bases at V and 8 bases at J, leaving 13 bases unmatched. The CDR3 covers 15 residues. DNA of the CDR3: TGTGCCAGCACCATAAAAGCGGGAGGTACCGCTACGCAGTATTTT. Its protein product is CASTIKAGGTATQYF.

This rearrangement joins TRBV7-9 to TRBJ2-1; no reliable D call. In germline, CDR1 is SEHNR, CDR2 FQNEAQ (reference sequence). The CDR3 consists of 13 residues. Trimming took off 5 bases at V and 8 bases at J, with 13 bases between the two ends. This CDR3 is CASSPKGQDEQFF. The CDR3 DNA reads TGTGCCAGCAGCCCCAAGGGCCAAGATGAGCAGTTCTTC.

The chain recombines TRBV7-8 with TRBJ2-5; possible D gene TRBD2, 6 bases. The CDR3 extends over 16 amino acids. Trimming removed 6 bases at V and 5 bases at J, with 22 bases between. Looked up from germline, CDR1 is SGHVS and CDR2 is FQNEAQ. The chain's CDR3 is CASSLSRETSRETQYF. The CDR3 nucleotides are TGTGCCAGCAGTTTGTCACGGGAGACTTCGCGGGAGACCCAGTACTTC.

The chain recombines TRBV6-5 with TRBJ2-7, with D maybe TRBD1 (6 bases). V was pared by 6 bases and J by 6 bases, with 15 bases between. This CDR3 is built from 13 residues. Germline assignment: CDR1 MNHEY and CDR2 SVGAGI. CDR3 in amino acids: CASSSITGLEQYF. CDR3 nucleotides: TGTGCCAGCAGCTCGATTACAGGGCTCGAGCAGTACTTC.